These 21 T cell receptor beta chains share one sample of origin, sequenced in a study of blood T cells in healthy people across ages. Through a sample-barcoded 5' primer and a J-beta primer mix, a second PCR was run for 7 to 11 cycles. TCRdb itself ran the 5' RACE reads through MiXCR, one entry per CDR3 protein. The sample has hundreds of thousands of distinct CDR3 sequences, more than 45% seen once; the top ten hold roughly 20%. Input material: blood. Receptor source: a man between 25 and 39 years old in good health.

This clonotype was recorded a few times. Here the CDR3 reads CASSVLEVYGYTF. Here the CDR3 DNA reads TGTGCCAGCAGCGTCCTCGAGGTCTATGGCTACACCTTC. This chain links TRBV7-9 with TRBJ1-2; D uncertain. CDR1 is SEHNR and CDR2 is FQNEAQ in the germline V gene (reference sequence). V lost 5 bases to trimming and J lost 4 bases, with 11 bases between them. The CDR3 runs 13 residues.

The chain joins TRBV4-3 to TRBJ2-1; no reliable D call. This CDR3 comprises 14 residues. In germline, CDR1 is LGHNA, CDR2 YSLEER. Between the trimmed V and J ends, which lost 0 bases and 6 bases, there was a span of 9 bases. The CDR3 spells CASSQDRGGNEQFF. Written as DNA, the CDR3 is TGCGCCAGCAGCCAAGACCGAGGCGGCAATGAGCAGTTCTTC.

The J gene is TRBJ1-1, the V gene TRBV7-9; tentatively, D is TRBD1 (5 bases). The CDR3 sequence is 14 residues long. Germline CDR1 SEHNR, CDR2 FQNEAQ (reference sequence). Trimming pared 3 bases from V and 0 bases from J, leaving 8 bases between. The DNA of the CDR3 is TGTGCCAGCAGCTTGGACAACATGAACACTGAAGCTTTCTTT. It specifies CASSLDNMNTEAFF.

The rearrangement joins TRBV7-2 to TRBJ2-7, with D possibly being TRBD2 (6 bases). The CDR3 is 14 amino acids. V was clipped by 5 bases and J by 0 bases, with 11 bases between them. Germline V gene lookup returns CDR1 SGHTA and CDR2 FQGNSA. CDR3 amino acids: CASSLTRNSYEQYF. The DNA of the CDR3 is TGTGCCAGCAGCCTGACTAGAAACTCCTACGAGCAGTACTTC.

A single count supports this clonotype. CDR3 bases: TGTGCCAGCAGCTTAGGTTTAGCGGACCCTACACTGTGGGCTTTCTTT. This gives the protein CASSLGLADPTLWAFF. The chain employs TRBV7-2 and TRBJ1-1; D not certain. This CDR3 is 16 amino acids long. The V gene's germline CDR1 is SGHTA and CDR2 FQGNSA. Trimming removed 1 base at V and 11 bases at J, with 23 bases between.

This clonotype was seen only once. The V call is TRBV3-1, the J call TRBJ2-1; D is perhaps TRBD1 (6 bases). V was trimmed by 6 bases and J by 7 bases, leaving 16 bases between them. The CDR3 is made up of 14 amino acids. Germline CDR1 reads LGHDT; CDR2 reads YNNKEL (reference sequence). The chain's CDR3 is CASRHTGTQNEQFF. In DNA form, the CDR3 reads TGTGCCAGCAGGCACACCGGGACACAGAATGAGCAGTTCTTC.

The chain couples TRBV7-6 to TRBJ2-1; the D gene is possibly TRBD1 (6 bases). The ends were cut back, 2 bases at V and 3 bases at J, with 14 bases in the middle. The length of the CDR3 is 16 residues. The germline gives CDR1 SGHVS, CDR2 FNYEAQ. CDR3 region: CASSLRPGVLYNEQFF. The CDR3 DNA is TGTGCCAGCAGCTTAAGGCCAGGGGTCCTCTACAATGAGCAGTTCTTC.

This chain connects TRBV7-2 to TRBJ1-6; TRBD1 is a possible D gene (5 bases). CDR3 length: 14 residues. Trimming stripped 5 bases from V and 7 bases from J, with 12 bases between. Germline values: CDR1 SGHTA, CDR2 FQGNSA. The CDR3 is CASSTTWDNSPLHF. The CDR3 DNA sequence: TGTGCCAGCAGCACAACATGGGACAATTCACCCCTCCACTTT. The variable domain in full, with the rest retrieved from reference TRBV7-2 and TRBJ1-6, is GAGVSQSPSNKVTEKGKDVELRCDPISGHTALYWYRQSLGQGLEFLIYFQGNSAPDKSGLPSDRFSAERTGGSVSTLTIQRTQQEDSAVYLCASSTTWDNSPLHFGNGTRLTVT.

This clonotype has a handful of counts. The chain couples TRBV15 to TRBJ2-7; D gene ambiguous. The J call may be wrong; the DNA end is better matched by TRBJ2-5. The CDR3 runs 12 residues. Germline-derived CDR1 and CDR2 are LNHNV and YYDKDF (reference sequence). The chain's CDR3 is CATSRGMETQYF. In DNA, the CDR3 is TGTGCCACCAGCAGAGGGATGGAGACCCAGTACTTC.

The count of this clonotype is one. V gene TRBV12-3 or TRBV12-4 combines with J gene TRBJ1-6, with a weak D call TRBD1 (6 bases). The CDR3 is made up of 14 amino acids. The V gene lost 7 bases and the J gene lost 9 bases, with 16 bases spanning the gap. CDR3: CASTPRGASSPLHF. CDR3 nucleotide sequence: TGTGCCAGCACTCCGAGGGGGGCGAGTTCACCCCTCCACTTT.

This chain connects TRBV27 to TRBJ2-3; 9 nucleotides match TRBD2. The V and J ends lost 5 bases and 5 bases, in that order; junction bases with no gene match: 11. The CDR3 spans 16 residues. CDR1 and CDR2 (germline): MNHEY, SMNVEV (reference sequence). Here the CDR3 reads CASSPWNSGGLDTQYF. The CDR3 DNA reads TGTGCCAGCAGTCCCTGGAATAGCGGGGGCTTAGATACGCAGTATTTT.

The V call is TRBV14, the J call TRBJ2-1; perhaps D is TRBD1 or TRBD2 (5 bases each). V was clipped by 1 base and J by 4 bases, with 14 bases between them. The CDR3 covers 16 residues. Germline CDR1 and CDR2: SGHDN and FVKESK. In DNA, the CDR3 is TGTGCCAGCAGCCAAGTGAGGGGCCGCTTATACAATGAGCAGTTCTTC. The encoded protein is CASSQVRGRLYNEQFF.

The chain combines TRBV6-6 with TRBJ2-1, with D possibly matching TRBD1 (6 bases). Germline loops: CDR1 MNHNY, CDR2 SVGAGI (reference sequence). The V gene lost 6 bases and the J gene lost 1 base, with 13 bases spanning the gap. The CDR3 is made up of 15 amino acids. The CDR3 nucleotides read TGTGCCAGCAGGCTCCGGACAGCTTCCTACAATGAGCAGTTCTTC. Protein sequence: CASRLRTASYNEQFF.

The V and J genes are TRBV5-1 and TRBJ1-1; 8 bases align to TRBD1. The V gene end was trimmed by 4 bases and the J gene end by 1 base; junction bases not matched to a gene: 3. There are 14 residues in the CDR3. The germline gives CDR1 SGHRS, CDR2 YFSETQ. CDR3 in DNA: TGCGCCAGCAGCCCTCAGGGGGCGAACACTGAAGCTTTCTTT. Amino acids: CASSPQGANTEAFF.

The chain uses TRBV7-9 and TRBJ2-5; D remains unclear. The end of the DNA is better explained by TRBJ2-7, so the J call may be wrong. The CDR3 runs to 14 residues. Germline V lookup: CDR1 SEHNR, CDR2 FQNEAQ (reference sequence). CDR3 sequence (DNA): TGTGCCAGCAGCTCTGTGACCCAGTACGACGAGCAGTACTTC. Translated: CASSSVTQYDEQYF.

V gene TRBV5-1 combines with J gene TRBJ2-6, with D possibly being TRBD1 (5 bases). The CDR3 is 17 amino acids. CDR1 and CDR2 from the germline V gene are SGHRS and YFSETQ. Trimming took 4 bases from V and 1 from J, leaving 15 bases between them. The CDR3 loop is CASSAEQSGSGANVLTF. In nucleotides, the CDR3 is TGCGCCAGCAGCGCGGAACAATCAGGGTCTGGGGCCAACGTCCTGACTTTC.

This clonotype was seen only a few times. This chain links TRBV4-2 with TRBJ2-1; no clear D gene. Per germline, CDR1 LGHNA and CDR2 YNFKEQ. V lost 4 bases and J 10 bases, leaving 11 bases between the germline ends. CDR3 length equals 12 residues. For the CDR3, the DNA is TGTGCCAGCAGCCCCAACAGACGGGAGCAGTTCTTC. Amino acids: CASSPNRREQFF.

This clonotype was observed a single time. The chain has TRBV5-1 and TRBJ2-7; D might be TRBD2 (6 bases). The last part of the DNA fits TRBJ2-5 better; the J call may be wrong. CDR3 length equals 15 residues. Germline values: CDR1 SGHRS, CDR2 YFSETQ. The CDR3 DNA sequence: TGCGCCAGCAGCTTGGGACTAGAGCTTGGGGAGACCCAGTACTTC. It encodes CASSLGLELGETQYF.

The gene calls are TRBV7-8 and TRBJ1-4, with D unclear. Deletions cut 0 bases from V and 8 bases from J, with 19 bases between. The CDR3 extends over 17 amino acids. Germline lookup yields CDR1 SGHVS and CDR2 FQNEAQ. In nucleotides, the CDR3 is TGTGCCAGCAGCTTAGCTCTGTTTACTGCCGGCGAGGAAAAACTGTTTTTT. This codes for CASSLALFTAGEEKLFF. Full variable domain (outside the CDR3, taken from reference TRBV7-8 and TRBJ1-4): GAGVSQSPRYKVAKRGQDVALRCDPISGHVSLFWYQQALGQGPEFLTYFQNEAQLDKSGLPSDRFFAERPEGSVSTLKIQRTQQEDSAVYLCASSLALFTAGEEKLFFGSGTQLSVL.

This clonotype was seen only a few times. The V and J genes are TRBV29-1 and TRBJ2-3; the D is unclear. Trimming cost V 6 bases and J 11 bases, with 9 bases left between them. Germline values: CDR1 SQVTM, CDR2 ANQGSEA. This CDR3 is built from 9 residues. The CDR3 region has the DNA TGCAGCGTACGGCAGAAGCAGTATTTT. Its protein product is CSVRQKQYF.

This sequence joins TRBV20-1 and TRBJ2-7; 13 bases map to TRBD2. V trimming: 5 bases; J trimming: 1 base; junction bases outside the gene matches: 5. This CDR3 has 15 residues. Germline V CDR1 and CDR2: DFQATT, SNEGSKA (reference sequence). For the CDR3, the DNA is TGCAGTGCTGGGGGACTAGCGGGACTTTCCTACGAGCAGTACTTC. It translates to CSAGGLAGLSYEQYF.